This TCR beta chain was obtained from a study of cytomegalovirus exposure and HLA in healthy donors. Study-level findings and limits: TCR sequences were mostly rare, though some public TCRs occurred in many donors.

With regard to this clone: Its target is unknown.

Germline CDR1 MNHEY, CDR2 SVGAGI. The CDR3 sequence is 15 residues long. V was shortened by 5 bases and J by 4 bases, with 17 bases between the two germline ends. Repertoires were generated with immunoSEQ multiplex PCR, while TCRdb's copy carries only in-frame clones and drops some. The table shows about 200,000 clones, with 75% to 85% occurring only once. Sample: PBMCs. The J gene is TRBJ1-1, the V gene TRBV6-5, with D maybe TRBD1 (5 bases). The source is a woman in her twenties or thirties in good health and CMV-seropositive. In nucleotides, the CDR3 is TGTGCCAGCAGTACCCGACAGTGGGGAGGCACTGAAGCTTTCTTT. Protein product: CASSTRQWGGTEAFF.